Below, 3 T cell receptor beta chains from the same sample are listed, as sequenced in a study of shared clonotypes between healthy human individuals. Data came from immunoSEQ multiplex PCR; TCRdb stores just in-frame clones and leaves some out. The sample has about 2.1 million clones; roughly 93% are singletons. Selected positively for CCR7 and CD45RO-negative, naive CD8 cells excluded terminally differentiated effector memory CD45RA+ cells. Sequencing was carried out using naive CD8+ T cells from PBMCs. These receptors came from a man aged 18 to 30 in good health. Some clones in this sample may be carry-over from other donors' samples.

The rearrangement joins TRBV5-1 to TRBJ2-1; TRBD2 agrees at 11 bases. The CDR3 contains 18 residues. From germline, CDR1 is SGHRS and CDR2 YFSETQ. V trimming: 0 bases; J trimming: 4 bases; junction bases outside the gene matches: 9. In DNA, the CDR3 is TGCGCCAGCAGCTTGGGTGGACTAGCGGGCGCCCGGTACAATGAGCAGTTCTTC. Translation gives CASSLGGLAGARYNEQFF.

This clone has more than one count but fewer than ten. The V gene is TRBV27, the J gene TRBJ2-7, with 7 bases that match TRBD1. Looked up from germline, CDR1 is MNHEY and CDR2 is SMNVEV (reference sequence). The CDR3 length is 14 residues. Germline trimming cut 6 bases from V and 3 bases from J; bases unmatched to any gene: 8. CDR3 in DNA: TGTGCCAGCAGCTCAGGGGGATGGGGCTACGAGCAGTACTTC. It yields the protein CASSSGGWGYEQYF.

The rearrangement links TRBV5-1 to TRBJ2-7; 7 bases agree with TRBD1. The J segment lost 3 bases and the V segment lost 4 bases, leaving 10 bases of the junction unmatched. The CDR3 spans 15 residues. Looked up from germline, CDR1 is SGHRS and CDR2 is YFSETQ. DNA for the CDR3: TGCGCCAGCAGCCCAACGACAGGGACGTTCTACGAGCAGTACTTC. Protein product: CASSPTTGTFYEQYF.